The 25 T cell receptor beta chains below all came from one sample that was sequenced in a study of blood T cell repertoires in COVID-19 (dated by TCRdb to the early 2020s). Libraries were prepared through the immunoSEQ multiplex PCR assay. The source is immuneACCESS, and TCRdb retained only in-frame sequences with V and J called. Part of the clones is not carried over; for the studies checked, unresolved V genes explain less than half of this, and the remainder is unexplained. This sample lists under 150,000 clones; around 87% were detected once. About 2.5% of the sample lies in the top ten. The source material was peripheral blood. These receptors all come from a man aged 50 to 60 with active COVID-19.

The chain employs TRBV7-2 and TRBJ1-2; the D gene is possibly TRBD1 (5 bases). The germline V gene has CDR1 SGHTA and CDR2 FQGNSA. V lost 4 bases, J lost 4 bases, and 10 bases lay in between. The CDR3 runs to 13 residues. CDR3 sequence (DNA): TGTGCCAGCAGCTCGGGCGGGGGCTATGGCTACACCTTC. Protein product: CASSSGGGYGYTF.

In its sample, this clone was seen many times. The chain recombines TRBV7-9 with TRBJ2-5; D uncertain. The germline V gene has CDR1 SEHNR and CDR2 FQNEAQ (reference sequence). The ends were cut back, 4 bases at V and 7 bases at J, with 13 bases in the middle. This CDR3 is built from 13 residues. DNA for the CDR3: TGTGCCAGCAGCTCAGATGGTTTAGCGACCCAGTACTTC. This encodes CASSSDGLATQYF.

The chain has TRBV14 and TRBJ2-7; 9 nucleotides match TRBD2. CDR1 and CDR2 (germline): SGHDN, FVKESK. The CDR3 is 15 residues long. Trimming cost V 1 base and J 4 bases; bases outside gene matches: 5. The CDR3 DNA follows: TGTGCCAGCAGCCAAGTGAGCGGGGGGCGGTACGAGCAGTACTTC. Translation gives CASSQVSGGRYEQYF.

The gene calls are TRBV18 and TRBJ1-3; no clear D gene. Trimming cost V 3 bases and J 5 bases, with 11 bases left between them. Germline V gene lookup returns CDR1 KGHSH and CDR2 LQKENI. The CDR3 has 14 residues. The CDR3 loop reads CASSPTEVRNTIYF. CDR3 DNA: TGTGCCAGCTCACCGACTGAGGTTAGAAACACCATATATTTT.

The chain couples TRBV5-6 to TRBJ1-1; D remains unclear. Germline loops: CDR1 SGHDT, CDR2 YYEEEE. CDR3 length: 13 amino acids. The V end lost 4 bases, the J end lost 1 base, and 8 bases lay between the germline ends. CDR3 region: CASSLTENTEAFF. In DNA, the CDR3 is TGTGCCAGCAGCCTCACAGAGAACACTGAAGCTTTCTTT.

The V gene is TRBV19, the J gene TRBJ2-4, with 7 nucleotides matching TRBD1. This CDR3 has 15 amino acids. Losses at the gene ends were 4 bases for V and 5 bases for J; bases not matched to a gene: 8. CDR1 and CDR2 from the germline V gene are LNHDA and SQIVND (reference sequence). CDR3 loop: CASSNLYRGENIQYF. The CDR3 DNA sequence: TGTGCCAGTAGTAACCTCTACAGGGGTGAAAACATTCAGTACTTC.

This clone was recorded once. This chain links TRBV7-6 with TRBJ2-7, with a possible D match to TRBD2 (6 bases). CDR3 length: 14 residues. Germline assignment: CDR1 SGHVS and CDR2 FNYEAQ. V lost 5 bases and J 2 bases, leaving 13 bases between the germline ends. DNA for the CDR3: TGTGCCAGCAGCCCCAGGAGGGGCCCCTACGAGCAGTACTTC. Its translation is CASSPRRGPYEQYF.

The chain recombines TRBV3-1 (or the pseudogene TRBV3-2) with TRBJ1-4; 7 positions agree with TRBD1. J gave up 0 bases and V 3 bases, and 4 bases lay outside the gene matches. This CDR3 is built from 16 residues. Germline V gene lookup returns CDR1 LGHDT and CDR2 YNNKEL (reference sequence). Here the CDR3 reads CASSQTGTTTNEKLFF. The CDR3 bases are TGTGCCAGCAGCCAGACAGGGACCACAACTAATGAAAAACTGTTTTTT.

J is TRBJ2-1 and V is TRBV19; perhaps TRBD2 as D (6 bases). The CDR3 spans 15 residues. Between the trimmed V and J ends, which lost 8 bases and 7 bases, there was a span of 21 bases. Germline V gene sequence: CDR1 LNHDA, CDR2 SQIVND (reference sequence). This CDR3 is CASRPYLGDLNEQFF. DNA for the CDR3: TGTGCCAGTCGGCCCTATCTCGGGGACTTGAATGAGCAGTTCTTC.

V usage is TRBV3-1 (or the pseudogene TRBV3-2) and J usage is TRBJ2-7, with TRBD1 matching 9 bases. The V segment lost 3 bases and the J segment 2 bases; nucleotides outside the gene matches: 11. CDR1 LGHDT and CDR2 YNNKEL come from the germline V gene (reference sequence). The length of the CDR3 is 17 residues. CDR3 DNA sequence: TGTGCCAGCAGCCACTCTCCCGGGACAGGGAACCCCTACGAGCAGTACTTC. Protein sequence: CASSHSPGTGNPYEQYF.

CDR3 DNA: TGTGCCAGCAGGGCAAGACAGGGATCCTACAATGAGCAGTTCTTC. Its protein product is CASRARQGSYNEQFF. The chain recombines TRBV6-5 with TRBJ2-1; TRBD1 aligns across 7 bases. The trim removed 6 bases at V and 1 base at J, leaving 6 bases unmatched. Germline loops: CDR1 MNHEY, CDR2 SVGAGI. This CDR3 is built from 15 residues.

This clone has a single count. The chain carries TRBV5-4 and TRBJ2-5; 8 bases agree with TRBD1. Per the germline V gene, CDR1 is SGHNT and CDR2 is YYREEE (reference sequence). The V and J ends lost 4 bases and 1 base, in that order; junction bases with no gene match: 9. There are 16 residues in the CDR3. The CDR3 loop is CASSNRVDRGQETQYF. The CDR3 coding sequence is TGTGCCAGCAGCAACCGAGTAGACAGGGGCCAAGAGACCCAGTACTTC. Full variable domain (outside the CDR3, taken from reference TRBV5-4 and TRBJ2-5): ETGVTQSPTHLIKTRGQQVTLRCSSQSGHNTVSWYQQALGQGPQFIFQYYREEENGRGNFPPRFSGLQFPNYSSELNVNALELDDSALYLCASSNRVDRGQETQYFGPGTRLLVL.

The chain combines TRBV3-1 (or the pseudogene TRBV3-2) with TRBJ2-7, with 7 bases identical to TRBD2. With 3 bases clipped from V and 4 bases from J, the junction kept 9 bases outside the gene matches. Germline CDR1 is LGHDT and CDR2 is YNNKEL (reference sequence). The CDR3 is made up of 15 amino acids. The CDR3 region has the DNA TGTGCCAGCAGCCACTCCTCCCTAGCGGTATACGAGCAGTACTTC. Protein product: CASSHSSLAVYEQYF.

The chain joins TRBV6-6 to TRBJ1-4; 7 nucleotides match TRBD1. J gave up 8 bases and V 0 bases, and 6 bases lay outside the gene matches. This CDR3 contains 15 residues. The germline gives CDR1 MNHNY, CDR2 SVGAGI (reference sequence). The CDR3 protein is CASSYSNRGYEKLFF. The CDR3 DNA sequence: TGTGCCAGCAGTTACTCGAACAGGGGATACGAAAAACTGTTTTTT.

This clone came up a few times. The V and J genes are TRBV2 and TRBJ1-4; D might be TRBD1 (5 bases). The V gene lost 4 bases and the J gene lost 4 bases, with 10 bases spanning the gap. Germline-derived CDR1 and CDR2 are SNHLY and FYNNEI. This CDR3 is 14 amino acids long. CDR3 nucleotides: TGTGCCAGCAGTGTTGGGGCTGGTAATGAAAAACTGTTTTTT. This gives the protein CASSVGAGNEKLFF.

V is TRBV7-9 and J is TRBJ2-5; 12 bases agree with TRBD2. Germline V lookup: CDR1 SEHNR, CDR2 FQNEAQ (reference sequence). This CDR3 is 16 amino acids long. V trimming: 2 bases; J trimming: 5 bases; junction bases outside the gene matches: 6. The CDR3 bases are TGTGCCAGCAGCTTACTAGCGGGGGGGATATTGGAGACCCAGTACTTC. This translates into CASSLLAGGILETQYF.

The genes are TRBV5-1 and TRBJ2-7, with TRBD2 identical over 8 bases. The CDR3 extends over 16 amino acids. Trimming took 0 bases from V and 4 from J; bases not matched to a gene: 9. Germline V gene sequence: CDR1 SGHRS, CDR2 YFSETQ. The CDR3 spells CASSLDAGTRVYEQYF. CDR3 nucleotide sequence: TGCGCCAGCAGCTTGGACGCCGGGACTAGAGTATACGAGCAGTACTTC.

This clone was counted a few times. The J gene is TRBJ2-7, the V gene TRBV5-1; a possible D gene is TRBD1 (6 bases). CDR3 size: 14 residues. V was pared by 4 bases and J by 6 bases, with 17 bases between. Germline V CDR1 and CDR2: SGHRS, YFSETQ. The CDR3 nucleotides are TGCGCCAGCAGCGGAACGGGACAATCCGGCGAGCAGTACTTC. It encodes CASSGTGQSGEQYF.

This chain connects TRBV3-1 (or the pseudogene TRBV3-2) to TRBJ2-1; 7 bases agree with TRBD2. Germline CDR1 LGHDT, CDR2 YNNKEL (reference sequence). The CDR3 extends over 13 amino acids. V lost 4 bases, J lost 7 bases, and 4 bases stayed unmatched. The CDR3, as DNA: TGTGCCAGCAGCCCGCGACTAGCTAATGAGCAGTTCTTC. It is translated as CASSPRLANEQFF.

This chain joins TRBV4-2 and TRBJ2-1, with TRBD2 matching 10 bases. The germline CDR1 and CDR2 sequences are LGHNA and YNFKEQ. Trimming cost V 4 bases and J 4 bases; bases outside gene matches: 7. The CDR3 sequence is 16 residues long. CDR3 loop: CASSLPSGGVYNEQFF. DNA of the CDR3: TGTGCCAGCAGCCTTCCGAGCGGGGGGGTATACAATGAGCAGTTCTTC.

V and J are TRBV27 and TRBJ2-1; D is perhaps TRBD1 (6 bases). The germline V and J ends were trimmed by 5 bases and 7 bases, with 15 bases remaining between them. Looked up from germline, CDR1 is MNHEY and CDR2 is SMNVEV (reference sequence). The CDR3 totals 14 residues. CDR3: CASSPGAGRNEQFF. The DNA of the CDR3 is TGTGCCAGCAGTCCAGGGGCAGGGCGTAATGAGCAGTTCTTC.

The V gene is TRBV3-1 (or the pseudogene TRBV3-2), the J gene TRBJ2-1; the D is unclear. The CDR3 is 16 residues long. Trimming shortened V by 4 bases and J by 7 bases, and 20 bases separated the two germline ends. CDR1 and CDR2 (germline): LGHDT, YNNKEL (reference sequence). CDR3 protein: CASSPSTAPARNEQFF. CDR3 DNA sequence: TGTGCCAGCAGCCCTTCTACGGCACCCGCCAGGAATGAGCAGTTCTTC.

This chain connects TRBV7-2 to TRBJ2-1; 7 bases align to TRBD1. V was pared by 2 bases and J by 6 bases, with 13 bases of the junction left unmatched. CDR1 is SGHTA and CDR2 is FQGNSA in the germline V gene. The CDR3 sequence is 17 residues long. DNA for the CDR3: TGTGCCAGCAGCTTAACACAGGGGTCTGGCGGAGGCAATGAGCAGTTCTTC. Its translation: CASSLTQGSGGGNEQFF.

A few counts support this clone. The sample contains more than one DNA sequence encoding this CDR3. The chain carries TRBV18 and TRBJ1-5, with 9 bases fitting TRBD1. CDR1 and CDR2 from the germline V gene are KGHSH and LQKENI. The CDR3 loop spans 16 amino acids. The trim removed 0 bases at V and 1 base at J, leaving 1 base unmatched. This CDR3 is CASSPPGTGSNQPQHF. CDR3 sequence (DNA): TGTGCCAGCTCACCACCGGGGACAGGGAGCAATCAGCCCCAGCATTTT.

The V gene is TRBV18, the J gene TRBJ1-1; TRBD1 is a possible D gene (6 bases). There are 12 residues in the CDR3. From germline, CDR1 is KGHSH and CDR2 LQKENI. V lost 10 bases to trimming and J lost 3 bases, with 12 bases between them. CDR3 region: CATKKGDTEAFF. CDR3 sequence (DNA): TGTGCCACCAAAAAGGGGGACACTGAAGCTTTCTTT.